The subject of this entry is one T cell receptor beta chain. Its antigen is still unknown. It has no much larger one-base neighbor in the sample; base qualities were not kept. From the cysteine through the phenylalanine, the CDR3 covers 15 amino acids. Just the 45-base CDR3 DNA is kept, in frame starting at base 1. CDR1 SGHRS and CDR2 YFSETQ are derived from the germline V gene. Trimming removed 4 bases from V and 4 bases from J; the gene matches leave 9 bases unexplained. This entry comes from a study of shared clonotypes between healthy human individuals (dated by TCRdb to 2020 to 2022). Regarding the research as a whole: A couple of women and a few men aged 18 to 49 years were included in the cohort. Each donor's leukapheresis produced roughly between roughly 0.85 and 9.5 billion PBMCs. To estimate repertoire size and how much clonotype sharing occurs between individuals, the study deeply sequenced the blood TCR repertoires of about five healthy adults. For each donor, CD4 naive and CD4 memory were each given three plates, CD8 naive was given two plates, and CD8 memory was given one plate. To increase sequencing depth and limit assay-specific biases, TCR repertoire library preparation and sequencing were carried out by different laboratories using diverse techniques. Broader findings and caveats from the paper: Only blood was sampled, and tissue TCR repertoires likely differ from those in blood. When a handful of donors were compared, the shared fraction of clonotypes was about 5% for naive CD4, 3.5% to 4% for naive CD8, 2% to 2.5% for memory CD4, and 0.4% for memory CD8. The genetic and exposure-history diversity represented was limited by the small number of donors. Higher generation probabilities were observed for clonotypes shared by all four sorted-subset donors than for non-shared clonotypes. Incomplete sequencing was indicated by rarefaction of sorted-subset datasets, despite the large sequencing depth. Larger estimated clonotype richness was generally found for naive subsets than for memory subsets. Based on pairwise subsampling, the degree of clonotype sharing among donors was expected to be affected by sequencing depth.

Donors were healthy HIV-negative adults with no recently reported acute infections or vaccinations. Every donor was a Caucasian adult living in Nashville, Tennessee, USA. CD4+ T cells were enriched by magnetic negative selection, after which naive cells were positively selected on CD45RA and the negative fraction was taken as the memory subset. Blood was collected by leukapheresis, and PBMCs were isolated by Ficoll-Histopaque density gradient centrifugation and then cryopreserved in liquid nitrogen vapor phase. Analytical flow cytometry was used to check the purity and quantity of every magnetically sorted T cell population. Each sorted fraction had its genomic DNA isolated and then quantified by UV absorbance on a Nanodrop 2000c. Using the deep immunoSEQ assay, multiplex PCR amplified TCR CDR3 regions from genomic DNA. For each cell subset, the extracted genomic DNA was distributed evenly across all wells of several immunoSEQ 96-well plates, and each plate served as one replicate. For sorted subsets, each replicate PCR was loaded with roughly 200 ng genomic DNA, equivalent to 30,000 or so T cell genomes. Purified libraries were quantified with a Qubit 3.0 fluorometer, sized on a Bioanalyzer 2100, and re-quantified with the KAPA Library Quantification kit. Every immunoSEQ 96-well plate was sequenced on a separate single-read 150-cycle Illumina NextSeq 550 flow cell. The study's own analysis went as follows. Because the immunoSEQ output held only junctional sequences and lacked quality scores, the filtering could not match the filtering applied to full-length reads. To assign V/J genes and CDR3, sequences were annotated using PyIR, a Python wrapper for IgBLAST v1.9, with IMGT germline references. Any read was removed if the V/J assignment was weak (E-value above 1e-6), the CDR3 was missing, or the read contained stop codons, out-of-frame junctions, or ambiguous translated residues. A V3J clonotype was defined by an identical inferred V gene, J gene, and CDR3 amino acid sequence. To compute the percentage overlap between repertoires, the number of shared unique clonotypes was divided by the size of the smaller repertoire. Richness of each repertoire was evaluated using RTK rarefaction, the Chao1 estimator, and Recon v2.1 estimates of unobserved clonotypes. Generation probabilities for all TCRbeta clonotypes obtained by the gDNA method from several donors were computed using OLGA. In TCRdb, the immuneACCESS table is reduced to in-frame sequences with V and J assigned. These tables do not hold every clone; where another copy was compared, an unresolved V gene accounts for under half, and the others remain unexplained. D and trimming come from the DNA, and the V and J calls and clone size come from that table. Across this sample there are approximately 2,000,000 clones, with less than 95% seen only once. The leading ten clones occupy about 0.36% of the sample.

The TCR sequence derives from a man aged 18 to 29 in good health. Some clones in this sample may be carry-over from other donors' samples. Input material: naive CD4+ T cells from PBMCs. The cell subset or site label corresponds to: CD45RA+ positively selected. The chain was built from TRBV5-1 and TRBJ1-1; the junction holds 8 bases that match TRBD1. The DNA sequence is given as TGCGCCAGCAGCCCTGGACAGGGTAGGGCCACTGAAGCTTTCTTT. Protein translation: CASSPGQGRATEAFF. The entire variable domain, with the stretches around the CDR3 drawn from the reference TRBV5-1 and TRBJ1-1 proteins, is KAGVTQTPRYLIKTRGQQVTLSCSPISGHRSVSWYQQTPGQGLQFLFEYFSETQRNKGNFPGRFSGRQFSNSRSEMNVSTLELGDSALYLCASSPGQGRATEAFFGQGTRLTVV.